Listed below are T cell receptor beta chains from one sample, sequenced in a study of shared clonotypes between healthy human individuals. Produced via immunoSEQ multiplex PCR; TCRdb's table is partial and in-frame only. The sample includes about 1 million clones, about 80% of them seen just once. Sequences were obtained from memory CD4+ T cells sorted from blood. The source of these receptors is a man aged 18 to 35 in good health. Both conserved end residues are part of each CDR3. The D gene is left open where the match is weak. Not every row has a clone size; where given, it reads once, few, many or a size class.

D: TRBD1; J: TRBJ2-3; V: TRBV5-1; size: -; DNA: TGCGCCAGCAGCTTGTGGGGTTGGGGACAGGGGACAGATACGCAGTATTTT; CDR3: CASSLWGWGQGTDTQYF
D: -; J: TRBJ1-6; V: TRBV7-9; size: -; DNA: TGTGCCAGCAGCTTGGGCAATAATTCACCCCTCCACTTT; CDR3: CASSLGNNSPLHF
D: TRBD2; J: TRBJ2-5; V: TRBV19; size: -; DNA: TGTGCCAGTAGTAAGGCTAGCGGGGGGACCCAGTACTTC; CDR3: CASSKASGGTQYF
D: -; J: TRBJ2-1; V: TRBV12-5; size: -; DNA: TGTGCTAGTGGCTCTCCGGCGGAGGGCCGCTACAATGAGCAGTTCTTC; CDR3: CASGSPAEGRYNEQFF
D: -; J: TRBJ2-5; V: TRBV30; size: -; DNA: TGTGCCTGGAGCCCAGGGGCACGCCAAGAGACCCAGTACTTC; CDR3: CAWSPGARQETQYF
D: -; J: TRBJ2-5; V: TRBV14; size: -; DNA: TGTGCCAGCAGCCACGCAACTACCCCAGTGGAGACCCAGTACTTC; CDR3: CASSHATTPVETQYF
D: -; J: TRBJ1-4; V: TRBV21-1; size: -; DNA: TGTGCCAGCAGCAAACGACAGGGGGGTGAAAAACTGTTTTTT; CDR3: CASSKRQGGEKLFF
D: -; J: TRBJ2-2; V: TRBV15; size: -; DNA: TGTGCCACCAACTTAAACACCGGGGAGCTGTTTTTT; CDR3: CATNLNTGELFF
D: TRBD2; J: TRBJ2-1; V: TRBV6-1; size: few; DNA: TGTGCCAGCAGTGAACGGGGAGGGTTGGTCGGTGAGCAGTTCTTC; CDR3: CASSERGGLVGEQFF
D: TRBD2; J: TRBJ2-3; V: TRBV19; size: few; DNA: TGTGCCAGTAGTAACCCCAGCGGGGGGGCCAGAGATACGCAGTATTTT; CDR3: CASSNPSGGARDTQYF
D: TRBD1; J: TRBJ1-2; V: TRBV28; size: -; DNA: TGTGCCAGCAGGGTGACAGGGTCGGACTATGGCTACACCTTC; CDR3: CASRVTGSDYGYTF
D: -; J: TRBJ2-5; V: TRBV7-6; size: -; DNA: TGTGCCAGCAGCCGCTGGTGGGAGACCCAGTACTTC; CDR3: CASSRWWETQYF
D: -; J: TRBJ2-1; V: TRBV10-1; size: once; DNA: TGCGCCAGCAGTAGGGGGGACCCCCAAGGCAATGAGCAGTTCTTC; CDR3: CASSRGDPQGNEQFF
D: -; J: TRBJ1-6; V: TRBV9; size: -; DNA: TGTGCCAGCAGCGCCAGTGGCTCACCCCTCCACTTT; CDR3: CASSASGSPLHF